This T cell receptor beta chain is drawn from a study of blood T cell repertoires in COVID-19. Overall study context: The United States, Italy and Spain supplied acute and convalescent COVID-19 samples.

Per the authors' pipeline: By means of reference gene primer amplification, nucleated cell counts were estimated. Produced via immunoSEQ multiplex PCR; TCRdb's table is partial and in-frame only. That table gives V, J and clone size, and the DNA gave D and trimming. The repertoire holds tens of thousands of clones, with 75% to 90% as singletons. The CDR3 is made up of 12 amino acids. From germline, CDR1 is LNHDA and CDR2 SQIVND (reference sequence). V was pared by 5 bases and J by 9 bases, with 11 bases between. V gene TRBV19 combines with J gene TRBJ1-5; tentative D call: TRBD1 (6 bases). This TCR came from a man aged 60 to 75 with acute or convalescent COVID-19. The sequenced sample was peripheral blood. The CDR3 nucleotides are TGTGCCAGTAGTCAGGGGAATACGCCCCAGCATTTT. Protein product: CASSQGNTPQHF.